A single T cell receptor beta chain is shown here with its context. Only in-frame clones appear in the TCRdb table, and some are missing; sequencing was by immunoSEQ multiplex PCR. This sample carries 250,000 to 300,000 clones, about nine tenths of them seen once, and the ten largest clones take roughly an eighth. The sample comes from a study of blood T cell repertoires in COVID-19. CDR1 is MNHEY, CDR2 SVGAGI, per germline. V trimming: 6 bases; J trimming: 6 bases; junction bases outside the gene matches: 7. The CDR3 has 14 residues. Sequenced sample: peripheral blood. This sequence joins TRBV6-5 and TRBJ1-1; TRBD1 matches 10 bases. The sequence derives from a woman aged 55 to 70 with acute or convalescent COVID-19. The CDR3 sequence is CASRPPGQGPEAFF. The CDR3 DNA reads as TGTGCCAGCAGGCCTCCGGGACAGGGGCCTGAAGCTTTCTTT.